This T cell receptor (beta chain) is drawn from a study of response to subunit inactivated influenza vaccine. This CDR3 region has 13 residues. V lost 4 bases to trimming and J lost 4 bases, with 11 bases between them. Per the germline V gene, CDR1 is SGHRS and CDR2 is YFSETQ. In the case of this clonotype: Its cognate antigen is unknown.

Study outcomes and limitations: Few additional T cells are recruited per seasonal influenza vaccination, authors suggested.

MiXCR, run by TCRdb on the RT-PCR reads, gives a single entry per CDR3 protein. The table lists around 710,000 distinct CDR3 sequences, about 14% of them singletons. The chain combines TRBV5-1 with TRBJ2-5; D is unresolved. This receptor was obtained from a man aged 45-65 years who received an inactivated influenza vaccine. This specimen consisted of PBMCs from blood, obtained 14 days before vaccination. DNA for the CDR3: TGCGCCAGCAGCCCGTTCTTCGGAGAGACCCAGTACTTC. Translation: CASSPFFGETQYF.